The 21 T cell receptor beta chains listed next were all sequenced from one sample in a study of T-cell reconstitution after alpha-beta-depleted transplantation in children. Construction of the TCRbeta library involved unique molecular identifiers. TCRdb reanalysed the PCR reads using MiXCR and keeps one entry per CDR3 protein. The table includes roughly 300,000 distinct CDR3 sequences, roughly 12% detected once. The specimen was peripheral blood, collected 180 days after TCRalphabeta/CD19-depleted stem cell transplant. The origin of the receptors is a male patient aged 2-9 years who had a stem cell transplant for chronic granulomatous disease, so the T cells may come from the graft donor.

This clonotype has a count of ten or more. The chain carries TRBV20-1 and TRBJ2-7; the match to TRBD1 covers 7 bases. This CDR3 contains 12 residues. V lost 4 bases to trimming and J lost 3 bases; unmatched junction nucleotides: 3. Germline CDR1 and CDR2: DFQATT and SNEGSKA (reference sequence). The CDR3 nucleotides read TGCAGTGCTACGGACAGGCACTACGAGCAGTACTTC. It yields the protein CSATDRHYEQYF.

This clonotype was observed at least ten times. J is TRBJ2-7 and V is TRBV4-1; D is possibly TRBD1 or TRBD2 (5 bases each). CDR3 length: 16 residues. Trimming removed 4 bases at V and 6 bases at J, with 22 bases between. Germline V CDR1 and CDR2: MGHRA, YSYEKL. The CDR3 is CASSRSFGTEPSEQYF. CDR3 coding DNA: TGCGCCAGCAGCCGGTCTTTCGGGACCGAACCCTCCGAGCAGTACTTC.

This clonotype has at least ten counts. The chain combines TRBV29-1 with TRBJ2-1; D remains ambiguous. Looked up from germline, CDR1 is SQVTM and CDR2 is ANQGSEA. The length of the CDR3 is 15 residues. The V gene lost 1 base and the J gene lost 0 bases, with 10 bases spanning the gap. CDR3 nucleotide sequence: TGCAGCGTTGAAGGTACTCGGAGCTCCTACAATGAGCAGTTCTTC. Translation: CSVEGTRSSYNEQFF.

This clonotype was detected ten times or more. V usage is TRBV4-2 and J usage is TRBJ2-2; 12 nucleotides match TRBD2. J lost 6 bases, V lost 0 bases, and 5 bases had no gene match. CDR3 size: 17 residues. Germline V gene data show CDR1 as LGHNA and CDR2 as YNFKEQ. For the CDR3, the DNA is TGTGCCAGCAGCCAAGATCCCCTAGCGGGGGGGTCCGGGGAGCTGTTTTTT. The encoded protein is CASSQDPLAGGSGELFF.

This clonotype was recorded at least ten times. This chain links TRBV28 with TRBJ2-1; D call uncertain. Per the germline V gene, CDR1 is MDHEN and CDR2 is SYDVKM. With 8 bases removed from V and 7 bases from J, the gap between germline ends came to 21 bases. The CDR3 is 15 amino acids. CDR3 nucleotides: TGTGCCAGCGGCTCTATTTCCCGCAGTACGAATGAGCAGTTCTTC. Its translation is CASGSISRSTNEQFF.

This clonotype was recorded at least ten times. The rearrangement links TRBV5-1 to TRBJ2-2; D is possibly TRBD2 (5 bases). The germline V gene has CDR1 SGHRS and CDR2 YFSETQ. CDR3 length: 16 residues. V shed 0 bases and J shed 1 base, with 10 bases lying between them. The chain's CDR3 is CASSLGPGRNTGELFF. The CDR3 coding sequence is TGCGCCAGCAGCTTGGGACCGGGAAGGAACACCGGGGAGCTGTTTTTT.

This clonotype was seen repeatedly, ten times or more. The J gene is TRBJ2-1, the V gene TRBV29-1, with a possible D match to TRBD1 (5 bases). Germline CDR1 and CDR2: SQVTM and ANQGSEA. V lost 5 bases and J 6 bases, leaving 8 bases between the germline ends. This CDR3 comprises 11 residues. The chain's CDR3 is CSVRRGNEQFF. The CDR3 bases are TGCAGCGTTCGAAGGGGCAATGAGCAGTTCTTC.

Ten or more counts support this clonotype. CDR3 sequence (DNA): TGTGCCAGCAGCCTACCCACCTCCCCAGATACGCAGTATTTT. Translated: CASSLPTSPDTQYF. The chain links TRBV7-6 to TRBJ2-3; D is ambiguous. V shed 5 bases and J shed 4 bases, with 13 bases lying between them. CDR1 is SGHVS, CDR2 FNYEAQ, per germline. The CDR3 consists of 14 residues.

This clonotype was recorded at least ten times. The rearrangement links TRBV20-1 to TRBJ2-3; TRBD2 matches at 12 bases. Trimming cost V 2 bases and J 5 bases; bases outside gene matches: 20. Germline V gene lookup returns CDR1 DFQATT and CDR2 SNEGSKA (reference sequence). The length of the CDR3 is 20 residues. Here the CDR3 reads CSARLWDSSTSGRRGDTQYF. The CDR3 DNA is TGCAGTGCTAGACTCTGGGACAGCTCGACTAGCGGGAGAAGGGGAGATACGCAGTATTTT.

This clonotype was observed at least ten times. The chain is built from TRBV24-1 and TRBJ1-2; D unclear. CDR1 and CDR2 from the germline V gene are KGHDR and SFDVKD. This CDR3 has 12 amino acids. Trimming removed 0 bases from V and 7 bases from J, with 5 bases in between. The CDR3 region is CATSDLQGGYTF. Written as DNA, the CDR3 is TGTGCCACCAGTGATTTGCAAGGTGGCTACACCTTC.

This clonotype was observed many times. CDR3 in amino acids: CSASYGLAGDEQYF. For the CDR3, the DNA is TGCAGTGCTAGCTACGGACTAGCGGGAGACGAGCAGTACTTC. This chain uses TRBV20-1 with TRBJ2-7, with 13 nucleotides matching TRBD2. The germline V gene encodes CDR1 DFQATT and CDR2 SNEGSKA (reference sequence). Trimming took 3 bases from V and 5 from J; bases not matched to a gene: 4. The CDR3 is made up of 14 amino acids.

This clonotype was seen repeatedly, ten times or more. The V call is TRBV29-1, the J call TRBJ2-1; D may be TRBD2 (6 bases). V was trimmed by 0 bases and J by 5 bases, leaving 17 bases between them. This CDR3 is built from 16 residues. Germline loops: CDR1 SQVTM, CDR2 ANQGSEA. CDR3 sequence reads: CSVEELRRRANNEQFF. The CDR3 nucleotides read TGCAGCGTTGAAGAACTGAGGAGGAGGGCCAACAATGAGCAGTTCTTC.

At least ten counts were recorded for this clonotype. The chain couples TRBV7-3 to TRBJ2-3, with D unclear. Trimming left V 5 bases short and J 5 bases short, with 11 bases between. The V gene's germline CDR1 is SGHTA and CDR2 FQGTGA. CDR3 length: 13 residues. The DNA of the CDR3 is TGTGCCAGCAGCCCCCGGATGGTAGATACGCAGTATTTT. It yields the protein CASSPRMVDTQYF.

This clonotype was seen at least ten times. This sequence joins TRBV20-1 and TRBJ2-1; tentatively, D is TRBD2 (6 bases). The CDR3 loop spans 13 amino acids. V was trimmed by 6 bases and J by 4 bases, leaving 13 bases between them. Germline V lookup: CDR1 DFQATT, CDR2 SNEGSKA (reference sequence). CDR3: CSAALATYNEQFF. The DNA for the CDR3 is TGCAGTGCGGCACTAGCAACTTACAATGAGCAGTTCTTC.

As to this clonotype: A much larger clone lies one base from this, so it may be a read error. The missing conserved phenylalanine or tryptophan at the end of this CDR3 makes a read error likely. The V and J genes are TRBV27 and TRBJ2-1; 9 bases line up with TRBD1. The ends lost 5 bases at V and 7 bases at J; junction bases unmatched: 6. The CDR3 sequence is 14 residues long. The germline V gene has CDR1 MNHEY and CDR2 SMNVEV (reference sequence). The CDR3 coding sequence is TGTGCCAGCAGTCACTGGGACAGGGTTAATGAGCAGTTCCTC. This codes for CASSHWDRVNEQFL.

This clonotype showed up many times. The rearrangement joins TRBV6-6 to TRBJ2-7; D uncertain. V lost 2 bases to trimming and J lost 6 bases, with 11 bases between them. The CDR3 spans 13 residues. Germline CDR1 reads MNHNY; CDR2 reads SVGAGI (reference sequence). The CDR3 DNA sequence: TGTGCCAGCAGTTACGACTCGCGGAGCGAGCAGTACTTC. It codes for CASSYDSRSEQYF.

V is TRBV20-1 and J is TRBJ2-4, with TRBD2 matching over 16 bases. Unmatched junction bases numbered 17, after V lost 6 bases and J lost 6 bases. The CDR3 spans 19 residues. Germline CDR1 is DFQATT and CDR2 is SNEGSKA (reference sequence). The CDR3 coding sequence is TGCAGTGCGTTACCCGGGACTAGCGGGAGGGCCAGCCAGAGAAACATTCAGTACTTC. This translates into CSALPGTSGRASQRNIQYF.

This clonotype came up many times. CDR3 DNA: TGCGCCAGCAGCCCGGGCCCCGGGACAGGGATCGGCTCCTACAATGAGCAGTTCTTC. Residues: CASSPGPGTGIGSYNEQFF. The chain combines TRBV5-1 with TRBJ2-1; 9 bases match TRBD1. Germline V CDR1 and CDR2: SGHRS, YFSETQ. Trimming took 4 bases from V and 0 from J; bases not matched to a gene: 14. This CDR3 has 19 residues.

This clonotype appeared many times. This rearrangement joins TRBV7-8 to TRBJ2-1, with D possibly TRBD1 on 7 matching bases. Trimming shortened V by 3 bases and J by 6 bases, and 21 bases separated the two germline ends. Germline CDR1 and CDR2: SGHVS and FQNEAQ. The CDR3 has 17 amino acids. The CDR3 DNA sequence: TGTGCCAGCAGCTTTTTTCCGCGGGACAGTATGGGCAATGAGCAGTTCTTC. It encodes CASSFFPRDSMGNEQFF.

Ten or more counts support this clonotype. The gene calls are TRBV12-3 or TRBV12-4 and TRBJ2-7, with unresolved D. This CDR3 contains 11 residues. Deletions cut 6 bases from V and 3 bases from J, with 6 bases between. The CDR3 DNA is TGTGCCAGCAGGGGGATCTACGAGCAGTACTTC. Translated, it gives CASRGIYEQYF.

In regard to this clonotype: One end of the junction varies from germline; a read error may be responsible. The rearrangement uses TRBV3-1 and TRBJ1-1; no clear D. This CDR3 has 13 amino acids. Germline V gene data show CDR1 as LGHDT and CDR2 as YNNKEL (reference sequence). CDR3 in DNA: TGTGTCAGCAGTCAAGGTTCACACACTGAAGCTTTCTTT. Encoded protein: CVSSQGSHTEAFF.